Following are 8 T cell receptor beta chains from one sample sequenced in a study of T cells after yellow fever vaccination. Each CDR3 protein gets one entry after TCRdb re-called the 5' RACE reads with MiXCR. This sample carries hundreds of thousands of distinct CDR3 sequences, less than 20% of them seen once, and the ten largest clones take around 15%. Source: PBMCs, taken 15 days after the yellow fever booster vaccination. These receptors were taken from a man younger than 40 who received the YFV17D yellow fever vaccine.

This chain links TRBV10-3 with TRBJ2-4; D gene uncertain. V was clipped by 6 bases and J by 6 bases, with 6 bases between them. The CDR3 length is 11 residues. The germline CDR1 and CDR2 sequences are ENHRY and SYGVKD. CDR3 in amino acids: CAISGGNIQYF. In nucleotides, the CDR3 is TGTGCCATCAGCGGCGGAAACATTCAGTACTTC.

This clonotype was recorded many times. V and J are TRBV7-2 and TRBJ2-5, with a tentative D call TRBD1 (6 bases). In germline, CDR1 is SGHTA, CDR2 FQGNSA. Deletions cut 2 bases from V and 9 bases from J, with 10 bases between. This CDR3 is 12 amino acids long. The CDR3 region is CASSLPEGAQYF. Written as DNA, the CDR3 is TGTGCCAGCAGCTTACCTGAGGGGGCCCAGTACTTC. The full variable domain, completed using reference TRBV7-2 and TRBJ2-5, is GAGVSQSPSNKVTEKGKDVELRCDPISGHTALYWYRQSLGQGLEFLIYFQGNSAPDKSGLPSDRFSAERTGGSVSTLTIQRTQQEDSAVYLCASSLPEGAQYFGPGTRLLVL.

In its sample, this clonotype was seen once. The rearrangement joins TRBV7-9 to TRBJ2-1, with D uncertain. Germline assignment: CDR1 SEHNR and CDR2 FQNEAQ (reference sequence). V gave up 1 base and J gave up 7 bases, with 14 bases separating them. There are 15 residues in the CDR3. The CDR3 reads CASSLVVWYRNEQFF. Here the CDR3 DNA reads TGTGCCAGCAGCTTAGTTGTATGGTATCGGAATGAGCAGTTCTTC.

This clonotype turned up a few times. The rearrangement uses TRBV15 and TRBJ2-7; possibly TRBD1 for D (5 bases). This CDR3 comprises 14 residues. The germline V gene encodes CDR1 LNHNV and CDR2 YYDKDF (reference sequence). Trimming cost V 0 bases and J 5 bases, with 11 bases left between them. The CDR3 sequence: CATSRDQSGNEQYF. In DNA form, the CDR3 reads TGTGCCACCAGCAGAGATCAATCAGGGAACGAGCAGTACTTC.

This clonotype has only a few counts. The rearrangement links TRBV7-8 to TRBJ2-7, with D uncertain. Germline lookup yields CDR1 SGHVS and CDR2 FQNEAQ. V lost 1 base, J lost 4 bases, and 8 bases lay in between. This CDR3 is 13 amino acids long. CDR3 coding DNA: TGTGCCAGCAGCTTAGGTAATAATTACGAGCAGTACTTC. This gives the protein CASSLGNNYEQYF. The full variable domain, its missing parts supplied by reference TRBV7-8 and TRBJ2-7, is GAGVSQSPRYKVAKRGQDVALRCDPISGHVSLFWYQQALGQGPEFLTYFQNEAQLDKSGLPSDRFFAERPEGSVSTLKIQRTQQEDSAVYLCASSLGNNYEQYFGPGTRLTVT.

The chain links TRBV3-1 to TRBJ2-4, with 11 bases matching TRBD1. Per germline, CDR1 LGHDT and CDR2 YNNKEL (reference sequence). V shed 3 bases, J shed 8 bases, and the junction held 3 bases outside the gene matches. The CDR3 covers 14 residues. CDR3 residues: CASSHRDRGDIQYF. DNA of the CDR3: TGTGCCAGCAGCCACCGGGACAGGGGGGACATTCAGTACTTC.

This clonotype has just a few counts. The CDR3, as DNA: TGCGCCAGCAGCTCCGGTAGCGGGACCACAGATACGCAGTATTTT. It codes for CASSSGSGTTDTQYF. The genes are TRBV5-1 and TRBJ2-3; 8 bases agree with TRBD2. V shed 3 bases, J shed 2 bases, and the junction held 5 bases outside the gene matches. Germline V gives CDR1 SGHRS, CDR2 YFSETQ. The CDR3 has 15 residues.

This clonotype was counted between two and nine times. The J gene is TRBJ2-3, the V gene TRBV18; D possibly uses TRBD1 or TRBD2 (6 bases each). CDR3 length: 16 residues. V lost 5 bases, J lost 5 bases, and 20 bases lay in between. The germline gives CDR1 KGHSH, CDR2 LQKENI. The CDR3 region has the DNA TGTGCCAGCTCAAGGGGGGCAAGTAGCGGCCAAGATACGCAGTATTTT. Amino acid sequence: CASSRGASSGQDTQYF.